This T cell receptor beta chain is from a study of control samples from healthy donors and cancer patients. Only in-frame clones appear in the TCRdb table, and some are missing; sequencing was by immunoSEQ multiplex PCR. The sample lists 150,000 to 200,000 clones; under 95% were seen once. This CDR3 comprises 15 residues. Germline CDR1 and CDR2: SGHNT and YENEEA. Trimming removed 5 bases from V and 3 bases from J; junction bases left unmatched: 6. The chain joins TRBV11-3 to TRBJ2-2; 7 bases match TRBD1. This clonotype was sampled from a woman aged 18-30 years in good health. Sequencing input: blood. The DNA for the CDR3 is TGTGCCAGCAGCATACAGGGGTGGGACACCGGGGAGCTGTTTTTT. Protein product: CASSIQGWDTGELFF. Full variable domain (remainder filled in from reference TRBV11-3 and TRBJ2-2): EAGVVQSPRYKIIEKKQPVAFWCNPISGHNTLYWYLQNLGQGPELLIRYENEEAVDDSQLPKDRFSAERLKGVDSTLKIQPAELGDSAVYLCASSIQGWDTGELFFGEGSRLTVL.